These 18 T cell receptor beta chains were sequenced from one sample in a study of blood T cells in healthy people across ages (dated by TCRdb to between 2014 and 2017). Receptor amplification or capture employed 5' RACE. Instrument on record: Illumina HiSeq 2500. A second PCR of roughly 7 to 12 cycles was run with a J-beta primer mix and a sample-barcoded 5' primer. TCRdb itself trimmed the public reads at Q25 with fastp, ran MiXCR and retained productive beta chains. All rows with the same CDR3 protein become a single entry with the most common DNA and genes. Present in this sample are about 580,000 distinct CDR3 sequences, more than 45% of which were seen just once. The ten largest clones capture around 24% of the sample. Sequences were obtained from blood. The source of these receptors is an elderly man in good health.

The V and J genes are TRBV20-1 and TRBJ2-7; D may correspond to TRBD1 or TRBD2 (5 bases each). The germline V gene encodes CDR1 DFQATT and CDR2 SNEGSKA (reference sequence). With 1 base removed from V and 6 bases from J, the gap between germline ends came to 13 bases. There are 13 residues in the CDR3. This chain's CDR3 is CSARGPAGTEQYF. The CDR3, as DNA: TGCAGTGCTAGAGGGCCGGCAGGGACCGAGCAGTACTTC.

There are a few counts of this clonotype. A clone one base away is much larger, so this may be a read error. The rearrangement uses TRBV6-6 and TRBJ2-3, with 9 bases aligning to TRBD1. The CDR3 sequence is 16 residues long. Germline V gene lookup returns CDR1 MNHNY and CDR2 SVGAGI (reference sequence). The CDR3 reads CAGSKLGQGPTDTQYF. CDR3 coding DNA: TGTGCCGGCAGTAAATTGGGACAGGGCCCTACAGATACGCAGTATTTT.

The CDR3 bases are TGTGCCAGCAGGGTGACCCGAGTGAACAATGAGCAGTACTTC. Translation gives CASRVTRVNNEQYF. This chain uses TRBV7-2 with TRBJ2-1; D not certain. TRBJ2-7 matches the DNA end more closely, so the J call is doubtful. CDR1 and CDR2 from the germline V gene are SGHTA and FQGNSA. This CDR3 is 14 amino acids long.

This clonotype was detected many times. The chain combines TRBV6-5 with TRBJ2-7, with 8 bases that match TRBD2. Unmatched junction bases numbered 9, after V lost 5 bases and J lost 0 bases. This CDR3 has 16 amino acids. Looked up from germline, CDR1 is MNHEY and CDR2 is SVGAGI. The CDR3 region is CASSKPIAGSSYEQYF. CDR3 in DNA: TGTGCCAGCAGTAAACCCATAGCGGGGAGCTCCTACGAGCAGTACTTC.

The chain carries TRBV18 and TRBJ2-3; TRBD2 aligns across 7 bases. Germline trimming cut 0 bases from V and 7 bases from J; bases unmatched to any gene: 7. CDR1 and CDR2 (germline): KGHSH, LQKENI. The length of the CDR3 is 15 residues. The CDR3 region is CASSPPSQAGYTQYF. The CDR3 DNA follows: TGTGCCAGCTCACCACCCTCCCAAGCGGGATATACGCAGTATTTT.

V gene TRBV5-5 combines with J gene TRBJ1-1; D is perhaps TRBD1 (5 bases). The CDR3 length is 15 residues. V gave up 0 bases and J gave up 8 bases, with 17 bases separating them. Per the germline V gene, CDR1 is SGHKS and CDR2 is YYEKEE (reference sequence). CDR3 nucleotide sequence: TGTGCCAGCAGCTTGGGGGCCAGGGTGCAGTCAGAAGCTTTCTTT. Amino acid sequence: CASSLGARVQSEAFF.

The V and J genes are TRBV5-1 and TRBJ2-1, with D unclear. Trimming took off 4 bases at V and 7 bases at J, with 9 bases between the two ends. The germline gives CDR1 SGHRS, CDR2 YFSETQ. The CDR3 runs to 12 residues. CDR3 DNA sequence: TGCGCCAGCAGCAGACCAACTAATGAGCAGTTCTTC. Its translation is CASSRPTNEQFF. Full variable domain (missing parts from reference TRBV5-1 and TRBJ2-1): KAGVTQTPRYLIKTRGQQVTLSCSPISGHRSVSWYQQTPGQGLQFLFEYFSETQRNKGNFPGRFSGRQFSNSRSEMNVSTLELGDSALYLCASSRPTNEQFFGPGTRLTVL.

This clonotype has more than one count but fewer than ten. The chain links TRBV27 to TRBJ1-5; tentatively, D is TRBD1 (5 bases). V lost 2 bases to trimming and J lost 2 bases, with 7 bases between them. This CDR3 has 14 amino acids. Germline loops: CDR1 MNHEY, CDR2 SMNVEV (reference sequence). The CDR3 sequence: CASSLQGRNQPQHF. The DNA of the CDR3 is TGTGCCAGCAGTTTACAGGGACGCAATCAGCCCCAGCATTTT.

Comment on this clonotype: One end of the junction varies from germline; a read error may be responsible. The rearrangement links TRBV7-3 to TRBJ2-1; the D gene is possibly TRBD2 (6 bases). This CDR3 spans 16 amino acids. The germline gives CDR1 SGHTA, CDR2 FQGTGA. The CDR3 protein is CASSLHLGGAYNERFF. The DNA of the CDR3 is TGTGCCAGCAGCTTACATCTCGGGGGAGCATACAATGAGCGGTTCTTC.

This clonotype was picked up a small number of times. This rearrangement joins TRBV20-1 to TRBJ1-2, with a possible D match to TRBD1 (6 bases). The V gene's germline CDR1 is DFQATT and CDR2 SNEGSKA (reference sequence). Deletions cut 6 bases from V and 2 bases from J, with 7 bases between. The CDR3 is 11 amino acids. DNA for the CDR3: TGCAGTGCCCAGGGGAACTATGGCTACACCTTC. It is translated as CSAQGNYGYTF.

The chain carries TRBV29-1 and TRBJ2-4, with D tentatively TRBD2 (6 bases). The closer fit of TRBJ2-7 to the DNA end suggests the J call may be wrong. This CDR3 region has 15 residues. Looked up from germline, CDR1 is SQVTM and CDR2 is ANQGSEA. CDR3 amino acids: CSVEEGGAGNDEQYF. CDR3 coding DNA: TGCAGCGTTGAAGAAGGAGGGGCAGGGAACGACGAGCAGTACTTC.

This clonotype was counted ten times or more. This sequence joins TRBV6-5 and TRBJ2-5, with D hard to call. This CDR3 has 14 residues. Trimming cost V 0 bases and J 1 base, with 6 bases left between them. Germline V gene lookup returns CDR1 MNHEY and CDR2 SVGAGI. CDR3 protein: CASSYSQFQETQYF. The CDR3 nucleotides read TGTGCCAGCAGTTACTCGCAGTTCCAAGAGACCCAGTACTTC.

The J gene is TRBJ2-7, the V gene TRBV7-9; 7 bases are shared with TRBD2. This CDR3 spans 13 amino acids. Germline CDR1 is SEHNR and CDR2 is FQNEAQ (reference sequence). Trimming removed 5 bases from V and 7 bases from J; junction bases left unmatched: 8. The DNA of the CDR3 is TGTGCCAGCAGCCCCCCGCGGGAGAGGGAGCAGTACTTC. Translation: CASSPPREREQYF.

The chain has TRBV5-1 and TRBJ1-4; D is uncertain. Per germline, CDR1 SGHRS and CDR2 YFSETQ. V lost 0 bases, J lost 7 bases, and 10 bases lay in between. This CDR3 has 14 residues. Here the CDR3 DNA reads TGCGCCAGCAGCTTGGGTGGATATGGTGAAAAACTGTTTTTT. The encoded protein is CASSLGGYGEKLFF. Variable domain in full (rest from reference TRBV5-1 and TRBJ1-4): KAGVTQTPRYLIKTRGQQVTLSCSPISGHRSVSWYQQTPGQGLQFLFEYFSETQRNKGNFPGRFSGRQFSNSRSEMNVSTLELGDSALYLCASSLGGYGEKLFFGSGTQLSVL.

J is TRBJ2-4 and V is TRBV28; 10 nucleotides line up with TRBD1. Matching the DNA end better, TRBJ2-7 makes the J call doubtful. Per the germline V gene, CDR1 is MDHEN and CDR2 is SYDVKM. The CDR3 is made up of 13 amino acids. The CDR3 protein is CASGGTGDNEQYF. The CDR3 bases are TGTGCCAGCGGCGGGACAGGGGATAACGAGCAGTACTTC.

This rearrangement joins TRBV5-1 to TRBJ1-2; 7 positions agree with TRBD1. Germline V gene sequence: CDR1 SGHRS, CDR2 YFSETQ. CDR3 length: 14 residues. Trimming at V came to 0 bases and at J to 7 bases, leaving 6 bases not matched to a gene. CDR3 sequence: CASSLGPQGFGYTF. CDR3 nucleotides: TGCGCCAGCAGCTTGGGACCACAGGGGTTTGGCTACACCTTC.

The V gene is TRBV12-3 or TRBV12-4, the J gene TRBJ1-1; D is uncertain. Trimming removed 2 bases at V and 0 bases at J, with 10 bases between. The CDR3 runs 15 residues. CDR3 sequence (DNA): TGTGCCAGCAGTTTAAACCCAGAATTGAACACTGAAGCTTTCTTT. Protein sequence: CASSLNPELNTEAFF.

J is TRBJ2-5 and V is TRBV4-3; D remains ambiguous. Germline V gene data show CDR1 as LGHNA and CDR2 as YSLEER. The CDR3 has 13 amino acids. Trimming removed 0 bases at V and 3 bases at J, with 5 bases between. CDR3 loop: CASSQDLKETQYF. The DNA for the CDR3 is TGCGCCAGCAGCCAAGATTTGAAAGAGACCCAGTACTTC.